These 25 T cell receptor beta chains came from one sample sequenced in a study of shared clonotypes between healthy human individuals. Here immunoSEQ multiplex PCR was the method, and the copy in TCRdb shows in-frame clones only, minus some. The repertoire holds more than 2 million clones, 93% seen once, with roughly 1.7% in the top ten. Positively selected for CCR7, the CD45RO-negative cells used as naive CD8 cells excluded terminally differentiated effector memory CD45RA+ cells. The sample taken for sequencing was naive CD8+ T cells from PBMCs. These receptors were taken from a man between 18 and 29 years old in good health. Some clones in this sample may be carry-over from other donors' samples.

The chain combines TRBV19 with TRBJ1-2; D not resolved. Trimming removed 5 bases at V and 2 bases at J, with 9 bases between. The CDR3 has 13 residues. Germline V gene data show CDR1 as LNHDA and CDR2 as SQIVND (reference sequence). CDR3 DNA sequence: TGTGCCAGTAGTTTCCAACTAAACTATGGCTACACCTTC. It yields the protein CASSFQLNYGYTF.

This chain joins TRBV28 and TRBJ1-1; TRBD1 might be the D (6 bases). The CDR3 extends over 15 amino acids. V lost 5 bases to trimming and J lost 5 bases, with 18 bases between them. Germline V lookup: CDR1 MDHEN, CDR2 SYDVKM. For the CDR3, the DNA is TGTGCCAGCAGTCCACCCTACAGGGTTCCAACTGAAGCTTTCTTT. Amino acid sequence: CASSPPYRVPTEAFF. The full variable domain, with the rest looked up from reference TRBV28 and TRBJ1-1, is DVKVTQSSRYLVKRTGEKVFLECVQDMDHENMFWYRQDPGLGLRLIYFSYDVKMKEKGDIPEGYSVSREKKERFSLILESASTNQTSMYLCASSPPYRVPTEAFFGQGTRLTVV.

This chain uses TRBV27 with TRBJ1-1; no clear D. CDR1 and CDR2 from the germline V gene are MNHEY and SMNVEV (reference sequence). The CDR3 consists of 14 residues. The V and J ends lost 0 bases and 5 bases respectively, with 10 bases between them. The CDR3 is CASSLSKSVTEAFF. In DNA, the CDR3 is TGTGCCAGCAGTTTATCGAAGTCGGTGACTGAAGCTTTCTTT.

The CDR3 loop is CASSLWRSTDTQYF. CDR3 bases: TGTGCCAGCAGCTTGTGGCGATCCACAGATACGCAGTATTTT. The chain uses TRBV4-2 and TRBJ2-3; D gene uncertain. CDR1 and CDR2 from the germline V gene are LGHNA and YNFKEQ. This CDR3 contains 14 residues. With 5 bases removed from V and 2 bases from J, the gap between germline ends came to 11 bases.

The V call is TRBV5-8, the J call TRBJ1-5, with D possibly being TRBD1 (5 bases). Germline lookup yields CDR1 SGHTS and CDR2 YDEGEE. The CDR3 has 15 amino acids. V was shortened by 4 bases and J by 1 base, with 12 bases between the two germline ends. CDR3 bases: TGTGCCAGCAGCCCCGGGACGCGAAGCAATCAGCCCCAGCATTTT. Protein: CASSPGTRSNQPQHF.

This chain links TRBV5-1 with TRBJ2-2; 7 bases are shared with TRBD2. The trim removed 0 bases at V and 7 bases at J, leaving 12 bases unmatched. Germline CDR1 reads SGHRS; CDR2 reads YFSETQ. The CDR3 consists of 17 residues. CDR3 sequence (DNA): TGCGCCAGCAGCTTGGTGGGGGAGGGCCGGAAGATCGGGGAGCTGTTTTTT. This translates into CASSLVGEGRKIGELFF.

The CDR3 spells CATSPRVSSSSYNEQFF. CDR3 in DNA: TGTGCCACCAGCCCCAGGGTTTCCTCTAGCTCCTACAATGAGCAGTTCTTC. The chain uses TRBV15 and TRBJ2-1, with D possibly matching TRBD1 (5 bases). The CDR3 is made up of 17 amino acids. CDR1 is LNHNV, CDR2 YYDKDF, per germline (reference sequence). Trimming cost V 5 bases and J 0 bases, with 17 bases left between them.

This clone was seen once. V is TRBV7-8 and J is TRBJ2-1, with 11 bases lining up with TRBD2. The trim removed 0 bases at V and 2 bases at J, leaving 6 bases unmatched. CDR1 and CDR2 from the germline V gene are SGHVS and FQNEAQ. The CDR3 consists of 18 residues. The CDR3 DNA follows: TGTGCCAGCAGCTTAGCGCTAGCGGGAGGTCTCACCTACAATGAGCAGTTCTTC. Its translation: CASSLALAGGLTYNEQFF.

The V gene is TRBV7-8, the J gene TRBJ2-2; 10 nucleotides match TRBD2. The CDR3 length is 17 residues. The J segment lost 7 bases and the V segment lost 5 bases, leaving 13 bases of the junction unmatched. Per the germline V gene, CDR1 is SGHVS and CDR2 is FQNEAQ. Here the CDR3 DNA reads TGTGCCAGCAGCCCCCTTCTAGCGGGAGCGAGTGACGGGGAGCTGTTTTTT. This sequence encodes CASSPLLAGASDGELFF.

The J gene is TRBJ2-5, the V gene TRBV2; 7 nucleotides match TRBD2. The J call may be mistaken, given a closer DNA end match to TRBJ2-7. The CDR3 length is 13 residues. Per the germline V gene, CDR1 is SNHLY and CDR2 is FYNNEI. In DNA form, the CDR3 reads TGTGCCACCCACGGGACTACCTCCTACGAGCAGTACTTC. It codes for CATHGTTSYEQYF.

Details on this clone: Other nucleotide sequences in the sample specify the same CDR3. The chain joins TRBV5-1 to TRBJ2-1, with 12 bases aligning to TRBD2. In germline, CDR1 is SGHRS, CDR2 YFSETQ. V shed 4 bases, J shed 4 bases, and the junction held 6 bases outside the gene matches. This CDR3 contains 16 residues. In DNA form, the CDR3 reads TGCGCCAGCAGCCCTAGGACTAGCGGGGTTTACAATGAGCAGTTCTTC. Amino acids: CASSPRTSGVYNEQFF.

This clone was observed a single time. The V call is TRBV5-1, the J call TRBJ2-7, with 9 bases aligning to TRBD1. Germline-derived CDR1 and CDR2 are SGHRS and YFSETQ. The CDR3 is 18 residues long. The junction had 19 bases not matched to a gene; V was cut back by 3 bases and J by 6 bases. CDR3 sequence: CASSYHFGGRDRVSEQYF. The CDR3 DNA is TGCGCCAGCAGCTACCACTTCGGGGGACGGGACAGGGTTTCCGAGCAGTACTTC.

Only one count was recorded for this clone. The same CDR3 arises from other DNA sequences in this sample as well. The chain is built from TRBV28 and TRBJ1-5; D gene ambiguous. The CDR3 covers 14 residues. The germline V gene encodes CDR1 MDHEN and CDR2 SYDVKM. Trimming removed 4 bases from V and 2 bases from J, with 9 bases in between. The DNA for the CDR3 is TGTGCCAGCAGTTCGAGGGTAGGCAATCAGCCCCAGCATTTT. It is translated as CASSSRVGNQPQHF.

J is TRBJ2-2 and V is TRBV7-9, with D unclear. The CDR3 has 16 amino acids. The germline CDR1 and CDR2 sequences are SEHNR and FQNEAQ (reference sequence). Trimming took 4 bases from V and 2 from J, leaving 14 bases between them. The CDR3 nucleotides are TGTGCCAGCAGCTCGCCCGGCGGACGCAACACCGGGGAGCTGTTTTTT. It specifies CASSSPGGRNTGELFF.

The chain is built from TRBV27 and TRBJ2-7, with 7 positions matching TRBD1. V shed 7 bases, J shed 5 bases, and the junction held 11 bases outside the gene matches. Germline assignment: CDR1 MNHEY and CDR2 SMNVEV (reference sequence). The CDR3 runs to 14 residues. As DNA, the CDR3 is TGTGCCAGCAAACAATGGGACAGTCTCGACGAGCAGTACTTC. Protein product: CASKQWDSLDEQYF.

The DNA for the CDR3 is TGCGCCAGCAGCTTGGTATTCCAGCGGCGAACTAGCACAGATACGCAGTATTTT. Its protein is CASSLVFQRRTSTDTQYF. The chain links TRBV5-1 to TRBJ2-3; TRBD2 is a possible D gene (5 bases). Germline V gene data show CDR1 as SGHRS and CDR2 as YFSETQ. Trimming removed 0 bases at V and 0 bases at J, with 17 bases between. This CDR3 has 18 residues.

The V call is TRBV7-2, the J call TRBJ1-2, with 10 bases fitting TRBD1. J gave up 8 bases and V 3 bases, and 3 bases lay outside the gene matches. The CDR3 covers 13 residues. CDR1 is SGHTA and CDR2 is FQGNSA in the germline V gene. CDR3: CASSFGTGVGYTF. CDR3 nucleotides: TGTGCCAGCAGCTTTGGGACAGGGGTAGGCTACACCTTC. Complete variable domain (other parts from reference TRBV7-2 and TRBJ1-2): GAGVSQSPSNKVTEKGKDVELRCDPISGHTALYWYRQSLGQGLEFLIYFQGNSAPDKSGLPSDRFSAERTGGSVSTLTIQRTQQEDSAVYLCASSFGTGVGYTFGSGTRLTVV.

The V call is TRBV4-1, the J call TRBJ2-7; a weak D match, TRBD2 (7 bases). The germline V gene encodes CDR1 MGHRA and CDR2 YSYEKL. V shed 1 base and J shed 2 bases, with 15 bases lying between them. This CDR3 has 16 residues. The CDR3 bases are TGCGCCAGCAGCCAAGGTACGCGGGGGCTAACCTACGAGCAGTACTTC. Translating it yields CASSQGTRGLTYEQYF.

This chain's CDR3 is CAWSVEGQSSYNEQFF. The CDR3 DNA follows: TGTGCCTGGAGTGTCGAGGGGCAGAGCTCCTACAATGAGCAGTTCTTC. The chain recombines TRBV30 with TRBJ2-1; the D call may be TRBD1 or TRBD2 (5 bases each). CDR3 length: 16 residues. In germline, CDR1 is GTSNPN, CDR2 SVGIG (reference sequence). Trimming removed 0 bases from V and 0 bases from J, with 12 bases in between.

V and J are TRBV29-1 and TRBJ2-3; D possibly corresponds to TRBD1 (6 bases). CDR3 length: 21 residues. Trimming pared 6 bases from V and 0 bases from J, leaving 34 bases between. Per the germline V gene, CDR1 is SQVTM and CDR2 is ANQGSEA. The CDR3 spells CSVDKNTGHSGLKTSTDTQYF. Written as DNA, the CDR3 is TGCAGCGTAGATAAGAATACGGGACACAGCGGACTTAAGACCAGCACAGATACGCAGTATTTT.

J is TRBJ2-1 and V is TRBV9; D call uncertain. The CDR3 consists of 17 residues. Germline V gene sequence: CDR1 SGDLS, CDR2 YYNGEE. Trimming pared 0 bases from V and 4 bases from J, leaving 17 bases between. In nucleotides, the CDR3 is TGTGCCAGCAGCGTAGAGGGTAGGCGGTACAATTACAATGAGCAGTTCTTC. Residues: CASSVEGRRYNYNEQFF. The full variable domain, with the rest looked up from reference TRBV9 and TRBJ2-1, is DSGVTQTPKHLITATGQRVTLRCSPRSGDLSVYWYQQSLDQGLQFLIQYYNGEERAKGNILERFSAQQFPDLHSELNLSSLELGDSALYFCASSVEGRRYNYNEQFFGPGTRLTVL.

The V call is TRBV5-6, the J call TRBJ1-6; D is uncertain. The CDR3 length is 14 residues. CDR1 is SGHDT, CDR2 YYEEEE, per germline. The germline V and J ends were trimmed by 0 bases and 10 bases, with 11 bases remaining between them. In DNA form, the CDR3 reads TGTGCCAGCAGCTTGGGGGCTGGACGATCACCCCTCCACTTT. This gives the protein CASSLGAGRSPLHF.

The V gene is TRBV19, the J gene TRBJ2-5, with 8 bases identical to TRBD2. J gave up 5 bases and V 3 bases, and 8 bases lay outside the gene matches. The CDR3 totals 15 residues. The V gene's germline CDR1 is LNHDA and CDR2 SQIVND (reference sequence). This CDR3 reads CASSISSGTAETQYF. CDR3 coding DNA: TGTGCCAGTAGTATTAGTAGCGGGACGGCGGAGACCCAGTACTTC.

CDR3 amino acids: CASSQDPTRRKNEKLFF. CDR3 bases: TGCGCCAGCAGCCAAGACCCTACGCGACGGAAGAATGAAAAACTGTTTTTT. The chain is built from TRBV4-3 and TRBJ1-4; D call uncertain. The CDR3 length is 17 residues. V shed 0 bases and J shed 5 bases, with 16 bases lying between them. Germline CDR1 is LGHNA and CDR2 is YSLEER.

The J gene is TRBJ1-4, the V gene TRBV9; D unresolved. V was cut by 0 bases and J by 0 bases, with 3 bases left in between. This CDR3 has 14 amino acids. The germline V gene encodes CDR1 SGDLS and CDR2 YYNGEE. Here the CDR3 reads CASSVGTTNEKLFF. CDR3 bases: TGTGCCAGCAGCGTAGGCACAACTAATGAAAAACTGTTTTTT.